Each of the 24 T cell receptor beta chains below was sequenced from the same sample in a study of T cell changes during pregnancy in multiple sclerosis. Data came from immunoSEQ multiplex PCR; TCRdb stores just in-frame clones and leaves some out. Among roughly 100,000 clones, roughly 89% were seen once, and the ten largest hold around 1.7%. Sequencing used peripheral blood, obtained after pregnancy. Receptor source: a female donor in good health, enrolled as a control in a pregnancy study.

The J gene is TRBJ1-1, the V gene TRBV6-5; 10 nucleotides align to TRBD1. This CDR3 is built from 15 residues. Germline values: CDR1 MNHEY, CDR2 SVGAGI. Trimming cost V 5 bases and J 1 base; bases outside gene matches: 4. The DNA for the CDR3 is TGTGCCAGCAGTGGGACAGGGGTGCCGAACACTGAAGCTTTCTTT. This encodes CASSGTGVPNTEAFF.

This clone appeared a single time. The chain has TRBV27 and TRBJ2-4, with 10 bases matching TRBD1. Germline loops: CDR1 MNHEY, CDR2 SMNVEV (reference sequence). The junction had 5 bases not matched to a gene; V was cut back by 5 bases and J by 7 bases. This CDR3 region has 14 residues. DNA of the CDR3: TGTGCCAGCAGTAAGGACAGGGGGTTGAACATTCAGTACTTC. Encoded protein: CASSKDRGLNIQYF.

The gene calls are TRBV5-1 and TRBJ2-2, with D possibly matching TRBD1 (5 bases). Germline loops: CDR1 SGHRS, CDR2 YFSETQ. The CDR3 has 14 residues. V was cut by 4 bases and J by 5 bases, with 12 bases left in between. CDR3 amino acids: CASSPRQSTGELFF. The CDR3 DNA follows: TGCGCCAGCAGCCCCCGACAGAGTACCGGGGAGCTGTTTTTT.

The V gene is TRBV7-2, the J gene TRBJ1-1; D not resolved. Germline CDR1 is SGHTA and CDR2 is FQGNSA. Trimming shortened V by 0 bases and J by 7 bases, and 9 bases separated the two germline ends. CDR3 length: 13 residues. This CDR3 reads CASSLAGSLEAFF. CDR3 bases: TGTGCCAGCAGCTTAGCGGGGAGCCTTGAAGCTTTCTTT.

The chain couples TRBV9 to TRBJ1-3; D unresolved. This CDR3 is 14 amino acids long. Germline V gives CDR1 SGDLS, CDR2 YYNGEE. V was trimmed by 0 bases and J by 7 bases, leaving 11 bases between them. The CDR3 sequence: CASSVGTIGNTIYF. The DNA of the CDR3 is TGTGCCAGCAGCGTAGGGACTATCGGGAACACCATATATTTT.

This sequence joins TRBV6-5 and TRBJ2-7; tentatively, D is TRBD2 (5 bases). Trimming removed 6 bases from V and 3 bases from J, with 18 bases in between. The germline gives CDR1 MNHEY, CDR2 SVGAGI. There are 15 residues in the CDR3. As DNA, the CDR3 is TGTGCCAGCAGCCCCGCCGGGGAACTCTACTACGAGCAGTACTTC. This codes for CASSPAGELYYEQYF.

The CDR3 DNA reads as TGTGCCAGCAGCCAAGATTCGGTTGAGCAGTTCTTC. Translated, it gives CASSQDSVEQFF. The chain employs TRBV4-2 and TRBJ2-1, with D unclear. With 0 bases removed from V and 9 bases from J, the gap between germline ends came to 6 bases. CDR3 length: 12 residues. The germline gives CDR1 LGHNA, CDR2 YNFKEQ.

V gene TRBV20-1 combines with J gene TRBJ2-3; D is perhaps TRBD1 (6 bases). V was cut by 6 bases and J by 6 bases, with 10 bases left in between. Germline V gene data show CDR1 as DFQATT and CDR2 as SNEGSKA (reference sequence). The CDR3 has 11 amino acids. The CDR3 spells CSALQGDTQYF. In DNA, the CDR3 is TGCAGTGCGTTGCAGGGGGATACGCAGTATTTT.

The genes are TRBV7-8 and TRBJ1-5; 11 positions match TRBD1. J was trimmed by 5 bases and V by 5 bases; bases with no gene match: 8. The V gene's germline CDR1 is SGHVS and CDR2 FQNEAQ. This CDR3 has 16 amino acids. Here the CDR3 reads CASSPNKDRGHQPQHF. Here the CDR3 DNA reads TGTGCCAGCAGCCCTAATAAGGACAGGGGGCATCAGCCCCAGCATTTT.

V gene TRBV4-3 combines with J gene TRBJ1-5; no clear D gene. The CDR3 runs 14 residues. Germline values: CDR1 LGHNA, CDR2 YSLEER. V lost 3 bases and J 0 bases, leaving 6 bases between the germline ends. The chain's CDR3 is CASSQRNSNQPQHF. The CDR3, as DNA: TGCGCCAGCAGCCAGAGGAATAGCAATCAGCCCCAGCATTTT.

CDR3 amino acids: CASSPQGATQYF. The DNA for the CDR3 is TGCGCCAGCAGCCCACAGGGTGCAACGCAGTATTTT. This chain joins TRBV5-1 and TRBJ2-3, with D perhaps TRBD1 (6 bases). Trimming shortened V by 4 bases and J by 9 bases, and 12 bases separated the two germline ends. The CDR3 sequence is 12 residues long. Germline-derived CDR1 and CDR2 are SGHRS and YFSETQ.

This chain connects TRBV7-9 to TRBJ1-5; no definite D call. Germline V gene data show CDR1 as SEHNR and CDR2 as FQNEAQ (reference sequence). V gave up 3 bases and J gave up 4 bases, with 7 bases separating them. The CDR3 spans 13 residues. The CDR3 is CASSLIANQPQHF. In DNA form, the CDR3 reads TGTGCCAGCAGCTTGATAGCGAATCAGCCCCAGCATTTT.

The chain couples TRBV14 to TRBJ2-1; 8 bases are a match to TRBD1. CDR1 SGHDN and CDR2 FVKESK come from the germline V gene. The CDR3 is made up of 18 amino acids. The ends lost 4 bases at V and 9 bases at J; junction bases unmatched: 20. The CDR3 coding sequence is TGTGCCAGCAGCCGACCGGGATTCCGACAGGGGCAGCGAAGTGAGCAGTTCTTC. Translating gives CASSRPGFRQGQRSEQFF.

This clone appeared once. This chain links TRBV27 with TRBJ1-1; D gene ambiguous. The CDR3 length is 14 residues. Trimming left V 0 bases short and J 5 bases short, with 10 bases between. Germline V gene sequence: CDR1 MNHEY, CDR2 SMNVEV (reference sequence). The CDR3, as DNA: TGTGCCAGCAGTTTATCGGCCGGGTCGACTGAAGCTTTCTTT. Amino acids: CASSLSAGSTEAFF.

The chain uses TRBV7-2 and TRBJ1-3; possible D gene TRBD1, 5 bases. CDR1 and CDR2 from the germline V gene are SGHTA and FQGNSA. Trimming left V 1 base short and J 0 bases short, with 10 bases between. The CDR3 contains 16 residues. DNA for the CDR3: TGTGCCAGCAGCTTAGTGGGGGGACGCTCTGGAAACACCATATATTTT. It codes for CASSLVGGRSGNTIYF.

This chain joins TRBV29-1 and TRBJ2-1; 9 bases agree with TRBD1. This CDR3 region has 13 residues. The V gene's germline CDR1 is SQVTM and CDR2 ANQGSEA. V was pared by 6 bases and J by 6 bases, with 6 bases of the junction left unmatched. This CDR3 is CSVDGQGPNEQFF. CDR3 DNA sequence: TGCAGCGTGGACGGACAGGGGCCCAATGAGCAGTTCTTC.

The chain links TRBV5-4 to TRBJ2-2; D uncertain. The CDR3 is 14 amino acids. V was clipped by 0 bases and J by 5 bases, with 8 bases between them. Germline lookup yields CDR1 SGHNT and CDR2 YYREEE (reference sequence). The CDR3 coding sequence is TGTGCCAGCAGCTTGGGACATCGAACCGGGGAGCTGTTTTTT. Translating gives CASSLGHRTGELFF.

The V gene is TRBV7-8, the J gene TRBJ1-1, with 8 nucleotides matching TRBD1. Trimming removed 2 bases from V and 0 bases from J; junction bases left unmatched: 5. This CDR3 has 16 amino acids. Germline V gene sequence: CDR1 SGHVS, CDR2 FQNEAQ. The CDR3 loop is CASSLFRGQLNTEAFF. The CDR3 DNA sequence: TGTGCCAGCAGCTTATTCAGGGGGCAATTGAACACTGAAGCTTTCTTT.

The chain has TRBV6-4 and TRBJ1-5; 11 nucleotides line up with TRBD1. The CDR3 consists of 15 residues. The germline V gene has CDR1 MRHNA and CDR2 SNTAGT. Unmatched junction bases numbered 7, after V lost 6 bases and J lost 6 bases. CDR3 bases: TGTGCCAGCAGCCCTGAGGGACAGGGGGGTCAGCCCCAGCATTTT. Amino acid sequence: CASSPEGQGGQPQHF.

This clone came up a few times. The same CDR3 arises from other DNA sequences in this sample as well. The chain uses TRBV9 and TRBJ2-3; 12 bases line up with TRBD2. The V gene end was trimmed by 0 bases and the J gene end by 2 bases; junction bases not matched to a gene: 7. The CDR3 totals 18 residues. Per germline, CDR1 SGDLS and CDR2 YYNGEE. The CDR3 DNA sequence: TGTGCCAGCAGCGTAGCCACTAGCGGGGGGATAATCACAGATACGCAGTATTTT. Protein sequence: CASSVATSGGIITDTQYF.

This clone was found once. The V gene is TRBV5-1, the J gene TRBJ2-7, with 7 bases aligning to TRBD2. The germline gives CDR1 SGHRS, CDR2 YFSETQ. The CDR3 runs to 15 residues. Germline trimming cut 0 bases from V and 7 bases from J; bases unmatched to any gene: 10. The CDR3: CASSLDLRGTGEQYF. The CDR3 bases are TGCGCCAGCAGCTTGGATCTGCGGGGGACGGGAGAGCAGTACTTC.

This chain connects TRBV7-9 to TRBJ2-7, with TRBD2 matching over 8 bases. This CDR3 has 15 amino acids. From germline, CDR1 is SEHNR and CDR2 FQNEAQ (reference sequence). The V and J ends lost 5 bases and 2 bases, in that order; junction bases with no gene match: 8. The CDR3 DNA follows: TGTGCCAGCAGCCGCGGGGGGACTCCGACCTACGAGCAGTACTTC. It codes for CASSRGGTPTYEQYF.

The chain employs TRBV14 and TRBJ2-2, with 9 nucleotides matching TRBD2. Germline trimming cut 4 bases from V and 10 bases from J; bases unmatched to any gene: 10. Germline lookup yields CDR1 SGHDN and CDR2 FVKESK. The length of the CDR3 is 15 residues. The CDR3 is CASSRRGVAGEELFF. CDR3 in DNA: TGTGCCAGCAGCCGGCGTGGTGTAGCGGGGGAGGAGCTGTTTTTT.

This sequence joins TRBV6-5 and TRBJ2-7, with a weak D call TRBD1 (7 bases). This CDR3 comprises 13 residues. Trimming pared 6 bases from V and 4 bases from J, leaving 13 bases between. Germline V gene lookup returns CDR1 MNHEY and CDR2 SVGAGI. CDR3 region: CASRRDSFYEQYF. In DNA, the CDR3 is TGTGCCAGCAGGCGGGACAGTTTTTACGAGCAGTACTTC.